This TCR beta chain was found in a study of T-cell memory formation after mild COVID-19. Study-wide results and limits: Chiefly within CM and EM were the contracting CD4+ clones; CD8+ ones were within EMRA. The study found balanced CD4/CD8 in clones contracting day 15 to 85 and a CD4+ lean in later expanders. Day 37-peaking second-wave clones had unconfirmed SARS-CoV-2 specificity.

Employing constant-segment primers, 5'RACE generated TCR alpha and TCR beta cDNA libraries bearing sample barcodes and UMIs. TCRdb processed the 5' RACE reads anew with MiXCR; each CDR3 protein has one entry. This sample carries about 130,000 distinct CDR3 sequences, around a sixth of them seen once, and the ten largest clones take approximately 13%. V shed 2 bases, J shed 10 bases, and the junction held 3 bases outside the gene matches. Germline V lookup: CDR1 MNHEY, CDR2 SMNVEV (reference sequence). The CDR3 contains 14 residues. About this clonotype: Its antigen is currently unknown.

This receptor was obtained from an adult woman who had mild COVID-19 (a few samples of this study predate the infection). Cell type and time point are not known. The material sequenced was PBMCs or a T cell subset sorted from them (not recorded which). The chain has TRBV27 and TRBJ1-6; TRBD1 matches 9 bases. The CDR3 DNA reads TGTGCCAGCAGTTTAACAGGGGGCGTATCACCCCTCCACTTT. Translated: CASSLTGGVSPLHF.